This entry features one T cell receptor (beta chain) sequence. Its specificity is not known. The record originates from a study of monozygotic twins with inflammatory bowel disease. No DNA is given; TCRdb re-called the 5' RACE reads and lists each CDR3 protein once. The sample data list over 110,000 distinct CDR3 sequences. Study-level results: Possibly reflecting limited power, no difference in repertoire similarity was found between concordant and discordant twins. Inverse Simpson values showed less TCRbeta diversity in IBD patients than in their healthy co-twins.

CDR3 length equals 16 residues. Germline lookup yields CDR1 SGHRS and CDR2 YFSETQ. The chain uses TRBV5-1 and TRBJ1-1; TCRdb indicates TRBD1, and absent DNA this call remains unverified. This clonotype originated in a human donor with ulcerative colitis or Crohn's disease, or a healthy co-twin of an affected twin (not recorded which). The source material was blood. CDR3 amino acids: CASSPAGTGVNTEAFF.